The rows below give T cell receptor beta chains drawn from one sample of a study of cytomegalovirus exposure and HLA in healthy donors. Produced via immunoSEQ multiplex PCR; TCRdb's table is partial and in-frame only. The sample carries roughly 170,000 clones, under 80% recorded once. Sequenced input: PBMCs. All receptors come from a woman aged 45-65 years in good health and CMV-seropositive. Each CDR3 is given without its conserved first and last residue. A row's size may be missing; if present it is once, few, many or a size class.

V gene	J gene	clone size	CDR3 protein
TRBV9	TRBJ2-3	once	ASSVARDSRGTDTQY
TRBV13	TRBJ2-5	-	ASSTHGTSGQETQY
TRBV30	TRBJ1-6	-	AWSIGTGNPLH
TRBV5-1	TRBJ1-1	-	ASSREGTGGGTEAF
TRBV6-5	TRBJ2-5	-	ASRTGGPETQY
TRBV7-9	TRBJ2-2	-	ASSPGGSSLHTGELF
TRBV7-9	TRBJ1-4	once	ASSLGDSLNEKLF
TRBV6-5	TRBJ1-6	once	ASSYSSGYYNSPLH
TRBV10-3	TRBJ2-7	-	AISEPRGNNDPYEQY
TRBV7-2	TRBJ2-2	-	ASSRVGTGELF
TRBV7-3	TRBJ2-7	-	ASSSEGGYEQY
TRBV7-9	TRBJ2-7	-	ASSFGEVPSYEQY
TRBV27	TRBJ1-6	-	ARGGEGSYNSPLH
TRBV6-5	TRBJ1-2	-	ATGGLRGYT
TRBV2	TRBJ1-5	-	ASSDRGGSNQPQH